This T cell receptor beta chain was captured in a study of response to subunit inactivated influenza vaccine. Study-level findings and limits: The authors suggested that few new T cells are recruited per seasonal influenza vaccination.

As for this clonotype: The antigen is undetermined.

TCRdb itself ran the RT-PCR reads through MiXCR, one entry per CDR3 protein. Of around 710,000 distinct CDR3 sequences listed, roughly 14% are singletons. Trimming took off 6 bases at V and 2 bases at J, with 9 bases between the two ends. The CDR3 runs to 13 residues. The rearrangement joins TRBV12-3 or TRBV12-4 to TRBJ2-3, with unresolved D. The sequence was collected from a man aged 45-65 years who received an inactivated influenza vaccine. This material consisted of PBMCs from blood, taken about 14 days before vaccination. The CDR3, as DNA: TGTGCCAGCAGGCGACGGTACACAGATACGCAGTATTTT. This translates into CASRRRYTDTQYF.